These 5 T cell receptor beta chains were all obtained from the same sample, sequenced in a study of Ad26.COV2.S vaccination and SARS-CoV-2 variants. Sequencing was performed with immunoSEQ multiplex PCR; in TCRdb, only in-frame clones are kept and a portion is missing. This repertoire shows a few hundred thousand clones, around 90% found once; its top ten account for 12%. Treatment indicated: about 20 received Ad26.COV2.S at low or high dose, single or two shots; about 5 received placebo; per-sample allocation not given. At day 63 after the first vaccine or placebo injection, samples were drawn. Sequencing was performed on peripheral blood, taken in a trial of Ad26.COV2.S vaccine versus placebo. The receptors shown here come from a person between 18 and 59 years old who received the Ad26.COV2.S COVID-19 vaccine or a placebo.

The chain couples TRBV27 to TRBJ1-6; D remains unclear. Germline V lookup: CDR1 MNHEY, CDR2 SMNVEV (reference sequence). This CDR3 is 13 amino acids long. V lost 3 bases and J lost 10, with 10 bases in between. The CDR3 DNA sequence: TGTGCCAGCAGTTTTACGTATCGGTCACCCCTCCACTTT. As protein: CASSFTYRSPLHF.

The V gene is TRBV11-2, the J gene TRBJ2-1; D is undetermined. This CDR3 is built from 15 residues. Germline loops: CDR1 SGHAT, CDR2 FQNNGV. V was trimmed by 4 bases and J by 0 bases, leaving 10 bases between them. CDR3 nucleotide sequence: TGTGCCAGCAGCTCCCTGGGTAGCTCCTACAATGAGCAGTTCTTC. Its protein is CASSSLGSSYNEQFF. Using reference TRBV11-2 and TRBJ2-1 for the parts outside the CDR3, the full variable domain is EAGVAQSPRYKIIEKRQSVAFWCNPISGHATLYWYQQILGQGPKLLIQFQNNGVVDDSQLPKDRFSAERLKGVDSTLKIQPAKLEDSAVYLCASSSLGSSYNEQFFGPGTRLTVL.

The chain recombines TRBV7-8 with TRBJ2-1; 9 positions agree with TRBD2. Per germline, CDR1 SGHVS and CDR2 FQNEAQ. J was trimmed by 7 bases and V by 8 bases; bases with no gene match: 6. CDR3 length equals 13 residues. CDR3 in DNA: TGTGCCAGCGGGGCGGGAGGGTGGAATGAGCAGTTCTTC. This sequence encodes CASGAGGWNEQFF.

The chain links TRBV9 to TRBJ2-1, with 9 bases matching TRBD2. With V trimmed by 0 bases and J by 9 bases, 4 bases remained unmatched. From germline, CDR1 is SGDLS and CDR2 YYNGEE. The CDR3 consists of 14 residues. The CDR3 nucleotides are TGTGCCAGCAGCGTAGTAGCGGGAGCAAGTGAGCAGTTCTTC. It encodes CASSVVAGASEQFF. Full variable domain (missing parts from reference TRBV9 and TRBJ2-1): DSGVTQTPKHLITATGQRVTLRCSPRSGDLSVYWYQQSLDQGLQFLIQYYNGEERAKGNILERFSAQQFPDLHSELNLSSLELGDSALYFCASSVVAGASEQFFGPGTRLTVL.

The gene calls are TRBV19 and TRBJ2-7, with 7 bases aligning to TRBD2. CDR3 length equals 16 residues. CDR1 LNHDA and CDR2 SQIVND come from the germline V gene (reference sequence). V lost 2 bases, J lost 2 bases, and 9 bases stayed unmatched. CDR3 in DNA: TGTGCCAGTAGTATAAAGGGCGGGAGATCTCCCTACGAGCAGTACTTC. Its protein product is CASSIKGGRSPYEQYF.